This T cell receptor beta chain was retrieved from a study of brain metastases from non-small cell lung cancer. Regarding the study as a whole: T-cell infiltration was lower in brain metastases than primaries (P < 0.001).

With respect to this clone: What it recognizes is unknown.

Using immunoSEQ multiplex PCR, the repertoire was profiled, and TCRdb retains in-frame clones only, with some absent. The sample holds about 4,300 clones, about 80% seen once. There are 13 residues in the CDR3. V was pared by 3 bases and J by 7 bases, with 9 bases between. Germline V gene data show CDR1 as SGHTA and CDR2 as FQGNSA. This sequence was found in a donor aged 40 or older with non-small cell lung cancer. Sequencing input: primary lung tumor tissue. This chain connects TRBV7-2 to TRBJ2-2; D gene uncertain. In DNA, the CDR3 is TGTGCCAGCAGCTTTACGCAGAACGGGGAGCTGTTTTTT. Its protein product is CASSFTQNGELFF.